Listed here are 20 T cell receptor beta chains from one sample, sequenced in a study of cytomegalovirus exposure and HLA in healthy donors. Assay: immunoSEQ multiplex PCR; the TCRdb copy retains only in-frame clones and omits some. This table holds 90,000 to 100,000 clones, roughly 87% found once. Material for sequencing was PBMCs. These receptors came from a woman aged 25-40 years in good health and CMV-seronegative.

J is TRBJ1-1 and V is TRBV10-3, with a tentative D call TRBD1 (6 bases). Germline CDR1 is ENHRY and CDR2 is SYGVKD. CDR3 size: 15 residues. The V gene lost 10 bases and the J gene lost 5 bases, with 23 bases spanning the gap. The CDR3 here is CATGQGLPTSTEAFF. DNA for the CDR3: TGTGCCACTGGTCAGGGGCTCCCCACCTCGACTGAAGCTTTCTTT.

The chain recombines TRBV28 with TRBJ1-2; 9 nucleotides agree with TRBD1. The germline V gene encodes CDR1 MDHEN and CDR2 SYDVKM. V trimming: 5 bases; J trimming: 8 bases; junction bases outside the gene matches: 9. This CDR3 contains 14 residues. The CDR3 sequence: CASSLPQGARGYTF. Written as DNA, the CDR3 is TGTGCCAGCAGTCTCCCACAGGGGGCTCGGGGCTACACCTTC.

V and J are TRBV5-1 and TRBJ2-3; 9 positions match TRBD2. J was trimmed by 1 base and V by 4 bases; bases with no gene match: 4. Per the germline V gene, CDR1 is SGHRS and CDR2 is YFSETQ. The CDR3 is 15 amino acids. DNA of the CDR3: TGCGCCAGCAGCATAGCGGGGGCGCGCACAGATACGCAGTATTTT. It is translated as CASSIAGARTDTQYF. The whole variable domain, remainder taken from reference TRBV5-1 and TRBJ2-3, is KAGVTQTPRYLIKTRGQQVTLSCSPISGHRSVSWYQQTPGQGLQFLFEYFSETQRNKGNFPGRFSGRQFSNSRSEMNVSTLELGDSALYLCASSIAGARTDTQYFGPGTRLTVL.

The chain links TRBV10-2 to TRBJ1-5, with TRBD1 matching over 9 bases. This CDR3 has 13 residues. Germline CDR1 WSHSY, CDR2 SAAADI. Trimming took 8 bases from V and 6 from J; bases not matched to a gene: 5. CDR3 coding DNA: TGCGCCAGCGGGGGACAGGGAGGTCAGCCCCAGCATTTT. Translated, it gives CASGGQGGQPQHF.

This rearrangement joins TRBV5-6 to TRBJ2-5, with D possibly being TRBD1 (5 bases). The CDR3 is 14 amino acids. Germline V gene sequence: CDR1 SGHDT, CDR2 YYEEEE. The V gene lost 4 bases and the J gene lost 2 bases, with 12 bases spanning the gap. The CDR3 region is CASSGKGRQETQYF. DNA for the CDR3: TGTGCCAGCAGCGGAAAGGGGCGACAAGAGACCCAGTACTTC. Variable domain in full (rest from reference TRBV5-6 and TRBJ2-5): DAGVTQSPTHLIKTRGQQVTLRCSPKSGHDTVSWYQQALGQGPQFIFQYYEEEERQRGNFPDRFSGHQFPNYSSELNVNALLLGDSALYLCASSGKGRQETQYFGPGTRLLVL.

V and J are TRBV6-1 and TRBJ2-3; possible D gene TRBD2, 5 bases. V was trimmed by 6 bases and J by 2 bases, leaving 9 bases between them. The CDR3 spans 13 residues. Germline V lookup: CDR1 MNHNS, CDR2 SASEGT. The CDR3 sequence is CASRDGLTDTQYF. The CDR3 DNA follows: TGTGCCAGCAGGGACGGACTCACAGATACGCAGTATTTT.

J is TRBJ2-7 and V is TRBV28; D gene uncertain. Germline lookup yields CDR1 MDHEN and CDR2 SYDVKM. The V end was cut by 5 bases, the J end by 4 bases, with 9 bases between. CDR3 size: 12 residues. The CDR3: CASSIYGYEQYF. CDR3 nucleotide sequence: TGTGCCAGCAGTATATACGGGTACGAGCAGTACTTC.

The chain combines TRBV19 with TRBJ1-1; tentative D call: TRBD1 (5 bases). Trimming pared 1 base from V and 5 bases from J, leaving 11 bases between. Germline CDR1 is LNHDA and CDR2 is SQIVND (reference sequence). The CDR3 has 14 amino acids. The CDR3 region has the DNA TGTGCCAGTAGTATAGGTGCAGGGCGGACTGAAGCTTTCTTT. It translates to CASSIGAGRTEAFF.

The chain has TRBV6-1 and TRBJ1-3; tentatively, D is TRBD1 (6 bases). V was cut by 8 bases and J by 2 bases, with 16 bases left in between. The CDR3 spans 15 residues. Germline lookup yields CDR1 MNHNS and CDR2 SASEGT. The DNA for the CDR3 is TGTGCCAGCGGAGCCAGGGGAGGGACTGGAAACACCATATATTTT. As protein: CASGARGGTGNTIYF.

The CDR3 bases are TGCAGCGTTGGGATGGTAGCAGGGGGAGATACGCAGTATTTT. Amino acids: CSVGMVAGGDTQYF. V usage is TRBV29-1 and J usage is TRBJ2-3, with TRBD1 matching over 7 bases. The CDR3 extends over 14 amino acids. Germline V CDR1 and CDR2: SQVTM, ANQGSEA. V lost 4 bases, J lost 5 bases, and 9 bases stayed unmatched.

The rearrangement uses TRBV4-2 and TRBJ2-1; 11 bases are a match to TRBD2. Trimming at V came to 4 bases and at J to 4 bases, leaving 6 bases not matched to a gene. This CDR3 has 16 amino acids. Germline CDR1 reads LGHNA; CDR2 reads YNFKEQ. CDR3 nucleotides: TGTGCCAGCAGCCCGCGGACTAGCGGGCGTTACAATGAGCAGTTCTTC. The encoded protein is CASSPRTSGRYNEQFF.

DNA for the CDR3: TGCGCCAGCAGCTTGGAGTCAGGGCAGCTTCTCTCCTACGAGCAGTACTTC. Amino acid sequence: CASSLESGQLLSYEQYF. This chain links TRBV5-1 with TRBJ2-7; D may be TRBD1 (5 bases). V lost 0 bases and J lost 0, with 16 bases in between. CDR3 length: 17 amino acids. The germline gives CDR1 SGHRS, CDR2 YFSETQ.

The chain carries TRBV5-4 and TRBJ2-1, with 9 bases identical to TRBD2. CDR3 length: 15 amino acids. V trimming: 5 bases; J trimming: 3 bases; junction bases outside the gene matches: 6. Germline CDR1 and CDR2: SGHNT and YYREEE (reference sequence). The CDR3 sequence: CASSRLADSYNEQFF. The CDR3, as DNA: TGTGCCAGCAGTCGACTAGCGGATAGCTACAATGAGCAGTTCTTC.

Worth noting for this clone: Additional DNA sequences in this sample encode the identical CDR3. The J gene is TRBJ1-5, the V gene TRBV19; 7 nucleotides match TRBD1. V lost 8 bases to trimming and J lost 2 bases; unmatched junction nucleotides: 3. This CDR3 is 13 amino acids long. Germline-derived CDR1 and CDR2 are LNHDA and SQIVND (reference sequence). The CDR3 sequence is CASSDRGNQPQHF. CDR3 in DNA: TGTGCCAGTTCTGACAGGGGCAATCAGCCCCAGCATTTT.

This clone was picked up one time. The J gene is TRBJ2-3, the V gene TRBV9; possible D gene TRBD2, 7 bases. The CDR3 sequence is 19 residues long. V was shortened by 0 bases and J by 3 bases, with 23 bases between the two germline ends. Germline V gives CDR1 SGDLS, CDR2 YYNGEE. The chain's CDR3 is CASSVEGGLNEAMTDTQYF. CDR3 sequence (DNA): TGTGCCAGCAGCGTAGAGGGGGGGCTTAATGAAGCGATGACAGATACGCAGTATTTT.

This sequence joins TRBV2 and TRBJ2-3; the D gene is possibly TRBD2 (6 bases). V lost 6 bases, J lost 6 bases, and 13 bases lay in between. CDR3 size: 13 residues. Per germline, CDR1 SNHLY and CDR2 FYNNEI. The CDR3, as DNA: TGTGCCAGCAGCAGGGACTTTCTGGATACGCAGTATTTT. The encoded protein is CASSRDFLDTQYF.

This clone appeared a few times. The chain uses TRBV2 and TRBJ2-5; maybe TRBD2 (5 bases). Germline values: CDR1 SNHLY, CDR2 FYNNEI. The CDR3 contains 12 residues. The V and J ends lost 9 bases and 2 bases respectively, with 10 bases between them. CDR3: CASERLQETQYF. The CDR3 DNA is TGTGCCAGTGAGCGGCTACAAGAGACCCAGTACTTC.

The V gene is TRBV7-2, the J gene TRBJ2-1, with D maybe TRBD2 (6 bases). The CDR3 is 15 amino acids. V lost 5 bases to trimming and J lost 6 bases, with 17 bases between them. Per the germline V gene, CDR1 is SGHTA and CDR2 is FQGNSA. CDR3 loop: CASSPLASVPNEQFF. The DNA of the CDR3 is TGTGCCAGCAGCCCACTGGCTAGCGTGCCCAATGAGCAGTTCTTC.

V usage is TRBV6-1 and J usage is TRBJ1-2; tentative D call: TRBD1 (5 bases). The germline V gene has CDR1 MNHNS and CDR2 SASEGT. This CDR3 contains 14 residues. V lost 6 bases and J 4 bases, leaving 15 bases between the germline ends. The CDR3 reads CASRGFGRGYGYTF. The CDR3 nucleotides are TGTGCCAGCAGAGGGTTCGGGAGGGGCTATGGCTACACCTTC.

This chain links TRBV5-6 with TRBJ2-2; D is undetermined. This CDR3 has 12 amino acids. The V end was cut by 1 base, the J end by 7 bases, with 5 bases between. Germline V gene lookup returns CDR1 SGHDT and CDR2 YYEEEE. CDR3 coding DNA: TGTGCCAGCAGCTTGTCCGTCGGGGAGCTGTTTTTT. Its protein product is CASSLSVGELFF.